This entry is about one T cell receptor beta chain. Its specific antigen is unknown. The input lacks base qualities; no much larger clone sits a single base away. TRB sequencing was run on genomic DNA with either the immunoSEQ assay at survey resolution or the hsTCRB kit. Under the source paper's analysis protocol: Initial read processing used immunoSEQ software, and repertoire analyses used the LymphoSeq R package. Clonality was calculated as 1 minus normalized Shannon entropy, and the Gini coefficient was also calculated for each TRB dataset. To infer phenotypes in unsorted samples, TRB sequences from sorted subsets of the recipient or donor were mapped onto the unsorted samples of the same recipient. Not all clones reach the TCRdb copy of this immuneACCESS table, which keeps in-frame sequences only. Checked studies attribute under half of the gap to unresolved V genes and leave the rest unexplained. That table supplies the V and J calls and clone size; D and trimming were determined from the DNA. The sample table shows a few thousand clones, and approximately 73% are seen once. 53% of the sample belongs to the ten largest clones.

This entry is derived from a study of T cells after posttransplantation cyclophosphamide (dated by TCRdb to the mid-2010s). With regard to the full study: Using TRB sequencing, the study followed how the T cell repertoire reconstituted after myeloablative bone marrow transplantation in which posttransplantation cyclophosphamide served as GVHD prophylaxis. In 3 patients, TRB sequencing was also performed on up to about 3 more blood samples taken 2 to 5.2 years after transplant, and in a handful of patients, pretransplant blood was also TRB-sequenced. Blood from all 35 or so PTCy patients who had 1-year posttransplant specimens underwent TRB sequencing. TRA and TRB clonality were tightly correlated in 9 samples, so subsequent TCR analyses focused on TRB only. Public TRB sequences were checked against a database of over 3,500 sequences associated with responses to pathogens, tumor antigens, self-antigens and alloantigens. Antigen receptor sequencing covered samples from approximately 38 PTCy-treated patients and fewer than 20 of their related bone marrow donors. Overall results and qualifications from the work: Donor-recipient similarity was low at 1-2 months but increased during the first year, and donor CD8+ memory clones often dominated later blood repertoires. Across 40 to 55 patients, TRB clonality was highly associated with recipient CMV seropositivity and CMV reactivation, and diversity in PTCy patients was similar to diversity in CNI/methotrexate controls. The TRB repertoires of T cells infiltrating skin or the GI tract showed only limited overlap with the TRB repertoires found in blood.

The control group consisted of over 10 patients who received myeloablative marrow transplants with methotrexate plus a calcineurin inhibitor and who were sampled 1 year after transplant. Peripheral blood and bone marrow mononuclear cells were isolated by Ficoll-Hypaque density centrifugation and cryopreserved. CDR1 is given as SGHVS and CDR2 as FQNEAQ, both from the germline V gene. Clipping removes 3 bases from V and 4 bases from J, with 5 as the unmatched junction base count. From its cysteine to its phenylalanine, the CDR3 spans 15 amino acids. The only DNA kept is the CDR3, 45 bases in frame from the first base.

Rearrangement joined TRBV7-8 to TRBJ2-2, and 7 junctional nucleotides match TRBD1. The receptor was derived from a female patient aged 50 to 65 who received an allogeneic stem cell transplant from an unrelated donor, was CMV-positive, and had acute and chronic GVHD. Some T cells may have been brought in with the graft after a transplant. The sequences come from PBMCs, collected roughly 330 days after allogeneic stem cell transplant with calcineurin inhibitor and methotrexate. Here the CDR3 is given as CASSLTGPGTGELFF. The sequenced DNA is TGTGCCAGCAGCTTGACAGGGCCGGGCACCGGGGAGCTGTTTTTT.